What follows describes a single T cell receptor beta chain. Its antigen is still unknown. No base qualities exist here, and no much larger clone lies one base off it. This sample is part of a study of blood T cell repertoires in COVID-19 (dated by TCRdb to the early 2020s). Regarding the study in general: Recovered participants in ImmuneRACE Cohort 3 were defined by two consecutive negative NP/OP PCR tests, clearance by a healthcare professional, or resolution of symptoms. The material from the prospective study consisted of cDNA or gDNA derived from T cells, B-cell-depleted T cells, or PBMCs. Where HLA class I and class II types were available, the types were taken from metadata supplied by the sample provider, not from assay-based typing. Samples came from the ongoing ImmuneRACE study (first 160 participants) plus 1,254 subjects from 6 global collaborators. Samples from collaborators originated in the United States, Italy and Spain and spanned both the acute and convalescent phases of COVID-19. A de-identified subject ID, COVID-19 status, age in years and sex were almost always included in the sample metadata. Subjects who had been exposed to COVID-19, were actively infected with it, or had recovered from it provided the deeply sampled blood TCRbeta repertoires that made up the dataset. The repertoires were made available in a free public database intended to serve as a resource for research on the immune response to SARS-CoV-2.

In the prospective study, participants were roughly 18 to 100 years old, resided in about two dozen geographic areas of the United States, and were enrolled through a virtual design. In the prospective study, cohorts were assigned on the basis of participant-reported clinical history obtained from a screening survey and a study questionnaire. In the prospective study, mobile phlebotomists collected whole blood, serum and a nasopharyngeal or oropharyngeal swab from each participant. Additional blood draws and questionnaires over an approximately two-month period could optionally be provided by prospective study participants. Before DNA extraction, blood samples from the prospective study were shipped at room temperature or frozen. Looking up the germline V gene yields CDR1 SGHTA and CDR2 FQGNSA. There are 14 amino acids in the CDR3, from cysteine to phenylalanine inclusive. The CDR3 DNA has 42 bases and is translated from base 1. V sheds 4 bases and J sheds 7 bases, leaving 14 bases between their ends.

Results the study describes overall, beyond this receptor: Clinical and demographic metadata were provided uncurated, with the amount varying by source and participant.

The immunoSEQ Assay, a bias-controlled multiplex PCR, was used to amplify TCRbeta CDR3 regions from genomic DNA. As for how the authors treated the data: Within the assay, amplification of reference gene primers was used to estimate how many nucleated cells each sample contained. To quantify the absolute abundance of each unique TCRbeta CDR3 rearrangement, sequence reads were collapsed and filtered. For each sample, productive Simpson clonality was calculated as the square root of Simpson's diversity index over productive rearrangements. TCRdb took this table from immuneACCESS and kept in-frame rearrangements with V and J called. Such tables lack part of the clones; where checked against another copy, unresolved V genes explain under half of the gap, and the rest is unexplained. The DNA gave D and trimming, while V, J and clone size come from that table. Across this sample there are approximately 140,000 clones, with nearly 85% seen only once. Under 4.5% of the sample is held by the ten biggest clonotypes.

This sequence was found in a man aged 45-65 years in a cohort exposed to, infected with or recovered from COVID-19 (not recorded which). Sequencing input: PBMCs or T cells enriched from blood (not recorded which). The receptor chain draws on TRBV7-2 and TRBJ1-5; the best D guess is TRBD1, with 5 bases matching. The DNA reads as follows: TGTGCCAGCAGCTCCAGGGTAGGGGAACAGCCCCAGCATTTT. It encodes CASSSRVGEQPQHF.